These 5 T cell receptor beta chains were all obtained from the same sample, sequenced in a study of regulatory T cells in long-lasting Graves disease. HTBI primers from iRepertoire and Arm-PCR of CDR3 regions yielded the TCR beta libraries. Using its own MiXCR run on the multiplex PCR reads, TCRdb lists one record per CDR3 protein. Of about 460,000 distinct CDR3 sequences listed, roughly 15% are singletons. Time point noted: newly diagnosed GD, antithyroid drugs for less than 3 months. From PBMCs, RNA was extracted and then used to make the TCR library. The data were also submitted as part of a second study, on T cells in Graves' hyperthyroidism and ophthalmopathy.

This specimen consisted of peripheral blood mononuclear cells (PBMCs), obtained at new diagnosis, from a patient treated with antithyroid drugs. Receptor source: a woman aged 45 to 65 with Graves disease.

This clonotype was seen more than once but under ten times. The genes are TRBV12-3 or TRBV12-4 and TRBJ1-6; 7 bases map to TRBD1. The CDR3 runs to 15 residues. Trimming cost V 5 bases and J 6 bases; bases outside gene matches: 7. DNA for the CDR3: TGTGCCAGCAGTGGACCGGGACAGCGTAATTCACCCCTCCACTTT. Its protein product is CASSGPGQRNSPLHF.

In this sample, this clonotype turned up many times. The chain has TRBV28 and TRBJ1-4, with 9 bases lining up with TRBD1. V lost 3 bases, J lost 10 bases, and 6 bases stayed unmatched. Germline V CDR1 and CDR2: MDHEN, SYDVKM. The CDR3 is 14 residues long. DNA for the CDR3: TGTGCCAGCAGTTTCGGGGACAGGGAGAGAAAACTGTTTTTT. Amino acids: CASSFGDRERKLFF.

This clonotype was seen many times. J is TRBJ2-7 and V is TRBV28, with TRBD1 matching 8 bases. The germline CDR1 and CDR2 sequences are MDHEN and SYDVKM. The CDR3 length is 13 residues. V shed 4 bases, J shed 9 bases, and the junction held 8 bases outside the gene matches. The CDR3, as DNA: TGTGCCAGCAGTTCCTGGGACAGGCTGCCGCAGTACTTC. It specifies CASSSWDRLPQYF.

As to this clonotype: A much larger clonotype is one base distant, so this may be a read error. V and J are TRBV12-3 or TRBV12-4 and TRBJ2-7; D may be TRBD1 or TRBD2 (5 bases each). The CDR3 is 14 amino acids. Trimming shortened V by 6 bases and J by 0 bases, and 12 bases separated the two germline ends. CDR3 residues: CASRPPGTSYEQYF. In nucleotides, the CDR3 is TGTGCCAGCAGACCCCCCGGGACCTCCTACGAGCAGTACTTC.

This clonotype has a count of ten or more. CDR3 residues: CASSTPPGTLPNEQFF. CDR3 sequence (DNA): TGTGCCAGCAGCACCCCCCCCGGGACCCTGCCCAATGAGCAGTTCTTC. The rearrangement links TRBV7-9 to TRBJ2-1; D is perhaps TRBD1 or TRBD2 (5 bases each). Germline V CDR1 and CDR2: SEHNR, FQNEAQ (reference sequence). V lost 5 bases and J lost 6, with 20 bases in between. This CDR3 has 16 residues.